Listed below are T cell receptor beta chains from one sample, sequenced in a study of a mutant IDH1 vaccine in newly diagnosed glioma. No antigen has been identified for these receptors. Profiling relied on immunoSEQ multiplex PCR, and the TCRdb table lists in-frame clones only, not all of them. The sample has 50,000 to 70,000 clones, around 86% seen once; the top ten hold approximately 3.5%. Source: PBMCs, taken from a glioma patient whose treatment included an IDH1 peptide vaccine. The source of these receptors is a woman aged 45-65 years with glioma. The CDR3 runs from the conserved cysteine through the conserved F or W. A D gene is named only where the DNA matches it firmly. Not every row has a clone size; where given, it reads once, few, many or a size class.

cdr3_aa cdr3_nt d_call j_call v_call clone_size
CASSLVPPGELFF TGTGCCAGCAGCTTAGTGCCGCCCGGGGAGCTGTTTTTT . TRBJ2-2 TRBV7-2 .
CASSFGPGESQYF TGTGCCAGCAGCTTCGGACCCGGGGAATCGCAGTATTTT . TRBJ2-3 TRBV7-3 .
CAWSSRGHYGYTF TGTGCCTGGAGTAGCAGGGGGCACTATGGCTACACCTTC TRBD1 TRBJ1-2 TRBV30 once
CASSSDITLHF TGTGCCAGCAGCTCTGACATCACCCTCCACTTT . TRBJ1-6 TRBV7-9 once
CASSPPSGVFTDTQYF TGTGCCAGCAGCCCACCTAGCGGGGTTTTCACAGATACGCAGTATTTT TRBD2 TRBJ2-3 TRBV5-6 .
CASGQSGTKTPNEQFF TGCGCCAGCGGGCAGTCCGGGACTAAGACCCCGAATGAGCAGTTCTTC TRBD2 TRBJ2-1 TRBV4-1 .
CASSSGRYNEQFF TGCGCCAGCAGCTCGGGGCGTTACAATGAGCAGTTCTTC . TRBJ2-1 TRBV5-1 once
CASSQGRQPGTDTQYF TGCGCCAGCAGCCAAGGTCGCCAACCCGGCACAGATACGCAGTATTTT . TRBJ2-3 TRBV4-3 .
CASSERAGGTEAFF TGCGCCAGCAGTGAGAGGGCAGGGGGCACTGAAGCTTTCTTT TRBD1 TRBJ1-1 TRBV10-1 .
CASSEFVASSYEQYF TGTGCCAGCAGTGAATTTGTGGCGAGCTCCTACGAGCAGTACTTC . TRBJ2-7 TRBV6-1 .
CASSQGIEAGDTYEQYF TGCGCCAGCAGCCAGGGCATCGAGGCGGGGGATACCTACGAGCAGTACTTC TRBD2 TRBJ2-7 TRBV4-3 .
CASRLGQGSTDTQYF TGTGCCAGTCGGCTTGGGCAGGGGAGCACAGATACGCAGTATTTT . TRBJ2-3 TRBV7-3 .
CAIAWKTQYF TGTGCCATAGCATGGAAGACCCAGTACTTC . TRBJ2-5 TRBV19 .
CASSPDRGLLLNEKLFF TGTGCCAGTAGTCCGGACAGGGGGCTTCTCCTTAATGAAAAACTGTTTTTT TRBD1 TRBJ1-4 TRBV19 .
CASSPSRAGYEQYF TGTGCCAGCAGTCCGTCTCGGGCTGGCTACGAGCAGTACTTC . TRBJ2-7 TRBV5-5 few
CASSQDLSGGLSTEEQFF TGTGCCAGCAGCCAAGATCTGAGCGGGGGCCTTTCAACGGAAGAGCAGTTCTTC TRBD2 TRBJ2-1 TRBV4-2 .
CASSLGDSSGNTIYF TGCGCCAGCAGCTTGGGGGACAGCTCTGGAAACACCATATATTTT TRBD1 TRBJ1-3 TRBV5-1 .
CSVGRVGKYGYTF TGCAGCGTTGGCCGCGTGGGGAAGTATGGCTACACCTTC . TRBJ1-2 TRBV29-1 .